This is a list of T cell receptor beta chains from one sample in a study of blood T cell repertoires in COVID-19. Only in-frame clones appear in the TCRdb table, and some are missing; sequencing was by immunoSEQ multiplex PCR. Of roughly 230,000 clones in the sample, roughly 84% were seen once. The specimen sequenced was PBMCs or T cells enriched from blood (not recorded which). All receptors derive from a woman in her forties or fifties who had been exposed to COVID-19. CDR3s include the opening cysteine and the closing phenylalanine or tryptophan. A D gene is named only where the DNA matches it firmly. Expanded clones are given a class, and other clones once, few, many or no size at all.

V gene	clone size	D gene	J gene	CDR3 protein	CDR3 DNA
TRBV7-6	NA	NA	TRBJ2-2	CASSLLQGNTGELFF	TGTGCCAGCAGCTTACTACAGGGGAACACCGGGGAGCTGTTTTTT
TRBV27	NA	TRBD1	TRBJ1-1	CASSLGDRGGKAFF	TGTGCCAGCAGTTTAGGAGACAGGGGAGGAAAAGCTTTCTTT
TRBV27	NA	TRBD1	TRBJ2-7	CASSRTGGSYEQYF	TGTGCCAGCAGCCGGACAGGGGGAAGCTACGAGCAGTACTTC
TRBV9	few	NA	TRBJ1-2	CASSPSGQRNYGYTF	TGTGCCAGCAGCCCATCCGGACAGAGGAACTATGGCTACACCTTC
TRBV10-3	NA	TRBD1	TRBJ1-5	CATSPGTGENQPQHF	TGTGCCACCAGTCCCGGGACAGGGGAAAATCAGCCCCAGCATTTT
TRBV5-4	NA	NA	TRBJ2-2	CASSSRSGGGHTGELFF	TGTGCCAGCAGCTCACGTTCGGGCGGGGGCCACACCGGGGAGCTGTTTTTT
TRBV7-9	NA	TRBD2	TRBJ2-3	CASSLFRGEEDTQYF	TGTGCCAGCAGCTTATTTCGGGGGGAGGAAGATACGCAGTATTTT
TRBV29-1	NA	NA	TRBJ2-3	CSVPGSGLTDTQYF	TGCAGCGTCCCCGGGAGCGGGCTCACAGATACGCAGTATTTT
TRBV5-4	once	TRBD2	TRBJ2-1	CASSRGTSGSSYNEQFF	TGTGCCAGCAGCAGGGGGACTAGCGGAAGCTCCTACAATGAGCAGTTCTTC
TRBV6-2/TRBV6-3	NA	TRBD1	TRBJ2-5	CASSRTGALQETQYF	TGTGCCAGCAGTCGGACAGGGGCCCTCCAAGAGACCCAGTACTTC
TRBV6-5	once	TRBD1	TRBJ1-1	CASSRGQYTEAFF	TGTGCCAGCAGCCGGGGACAGTACACTGAAGCTTTCTTT
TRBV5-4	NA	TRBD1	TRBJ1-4	CASSRQDRGEKLFF	TGTGCCAGCAGTCGTCAAGACAGGGGCGAAAAACTGTTTTTT
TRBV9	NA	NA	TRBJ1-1	CASSVELNTEAFF	TGTGCCAGCAGCGTAGAGCTGAACACTGAAGCTTTCTTT
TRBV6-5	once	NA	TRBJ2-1	CASRPDTPYNEQFF	TGTGCCAGCAGGCCTGACACCCCTTACAATGAGCAGTTCTTC
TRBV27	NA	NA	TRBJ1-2	CASSLSGSNNYGYTF	TGTGCCAGCAGTTTATCGGGCAGTAATAACTATGGCTACACCTTC
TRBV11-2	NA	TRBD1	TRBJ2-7	CASSLATGVFYEQYF	TGTGCCAGCAGCTTAGCGACAGGGGTCTTCTACGAGCAGTACTTC
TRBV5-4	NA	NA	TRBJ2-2	CASSLYGSTGELFF	TGTGCCAGCAGCTTGTATGGCAGCACCGGGGAGCTGTTTTTT
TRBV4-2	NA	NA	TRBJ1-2	CASSQEGRSHGYTF	TGTGCCAGCAGCCAAGAGGGGAGGTCTCATGGCTACACCTTC
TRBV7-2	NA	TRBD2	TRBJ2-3	CASSFAAGESDTQYF	TGTGCCAGCAGCTTCGCGGCGGGGGAGTCGGATACGCAGTATTTT
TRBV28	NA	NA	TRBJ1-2	CASSLDTYGYTF	TGTGCCAGCAGTTTAGACACCTATGGCTACACCTTC
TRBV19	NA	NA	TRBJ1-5	CASSIVPATGSYYSNQPQHF	TGTGCCAGTAGTATAGTCCCCGCCACAGGGAGCTATTATAGCAATCAGCCCCAGCATTTT
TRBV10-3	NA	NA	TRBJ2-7	CAISESRTAGYEQYF	TGTGCCATCAGTGAGTCCCGGACAGCCGGGTACGAGCAGTACTTC
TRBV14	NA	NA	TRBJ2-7	CASSQIGQTTPYEQYF	TGTGCCAGCAGCCAAATTGGGCAGACCACCCCCTACGAGCAGTACTTC
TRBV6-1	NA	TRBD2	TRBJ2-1	CASSERGSGVYNEQFF	TGTGCCAGCAGTGAACGGGGTAGCGGGGTCTACAATGAGCAGTTCTTC
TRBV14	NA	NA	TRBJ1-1	CASSQLGWGQGATFF	NA